What follows is one T cell receptor (beta chain) and its context. Its specificity is not known. This sample is part of a study of cytomegalovirus exposure and HLA in healthy donors. Overall study: Genotyping showed roughly 76% of a few hundred donors falling in the Caucasian-associated ancestry cluster.

The CDR3 contains 16 residues. The V gene lost 1 base and the J gene lost 4 bases, with 17 bases spanning the gap. Germline CDR1 reads SGHKS; CDR2 reads YYEKEE (reference sequence). Study-wide points: V- and J-gene trimming of TCR beta was linked (in a later analysis) to a missense DCLRE1C variant. Using the classifier, cytomegalovirus status was reportedly diagnosed with high specificity and sensitivity. Overall, approximately 180 TCR beta chains were annotated as cytomegalovirus-associated.

PCR primers comprised 60 Vbeta and 13 Jbeta primers. Measured with immunoSEQ multiplex PCR; TCRdb has only the in-frame clones, and not every one. The sample shows 130,000 to 150,000 clones, about 72% of them seen only once. The chain combines TRBV5-5 with TRBJ1-1, with D possibly being TRBD1 (6 bases). Input material: PBMCs. This TCR was sampled from a man aged 40-55 years in good health and CMV-seronegative. The CDR3 region has the DNA TGTGCCAGCAGCTTGTTCACAGGGAGCTTCGGCACTGAAGCTTTCTTT. The encoded protein is CASSLFTGSFGTEAFF.